The subject of this entry is one T cell receptor beta chain. Its specificity is not known. The data were obtained in a study of post-analysis software for immune sequencing data. General study findings and limits: Four or five TRBV segments, TRBV5-6, TRBV5-1 and TRBV20-1 among them, were found more frequent in patients than controls.

With 4 bases removed from V and 4 bases from J, the gap between germline ends came to 17 bases. The germline V gene has CDR1 SGHTA and CDR2 FQGNSA. This CDR3 comprises 16 residues. Built from TCR beta cDNA, the libraries had unique molecular identifiers in them. One entry per CDR3 protein results from TCRdb running MiXCR on the PCR reads. The table lists approximately 440,000 distinct CDR3 sequences, nearly 45% of them singletons. V is TRBV7-2 and J is TRBJ2-1, with TRBD1 as a possible D gene (5 bases). Sequenced input: blood. The TCR originated in a girl aged 10-17 years with multiple sclerosis. CDR3 residues: CASSSGAYTGYNEQFF. CDR3 DNA sequence: TGTGCCAGCAGCTCTGGGGCCTATACAGGTTACAATGAGCAGTTCTTC.